This TCR beta chain was recovered during a study of T cell changes during pregnancy in multiple sclerosis. Data came from immunoSEQ multiplex PCR; TCRdb stores just in-frame clones and leaves some out. The table has 39,000 or so clones, around 91% seen once; the top ten hold 9% to 10%. This CDR3 spans 16 amino acids. With 4 bases clipped from V and 5 bases from J, the junction kept 10 bases outside the gene matches. Germline V CDR1 and CDR2: SQVTM, ANQGSEA. Sequences were derived from CD8+ T cells from peripheral blood mononuclear cells, sampled in the first trimester of pregnancy. The genes are TRBV29-1 and TRBJ2-7, with TRBD2 identical over 14 bases. This TCR was sampled from a female donor with multiple sclerosis, enrolled in a pregnancy study. The CDR3 bases are TGCAGCGTTGCTACGGTGACTAGCGGGAGGGCCAACGAGCAGTACTTC. Amino acids: CSVATVTSGRANEQYF.